The rows below give T cell receptor beta chains drawn from one sample of a study of identical twins. TCRdb recomputed calls from the 5' RACE reads with MiXCR, one row per CDR3 protein. The table lists 420,000 or so distinct CDR3 sequences, around 18% of them singletons. Material: naive T cells sorted from blood. Receptor source: a man aged 45-65 years in good health. The CDR3 runs from the conserved cysteine through the conserved F or W. D genes are given only for firm matches. A row's size may be missing; if present it is once, few, many or a size class.

>-|TRBJ1-5|-|TRBV5-1
CASSLTPVGGHQPQHF
TGCGCCAGCAGCCTCACGCCGGTCGGCGGGCATCAGCCCCAGCATTTT
>-|TRBJ1-1|-|TRBV7-9
CASSFRTTEAFF
TGTGCCAGCAGCTTTCGTACGACTGAAGCTTTCTTT
>TRBD2|TRBJ2-1|many|TRBV12-3/TRBV12-4
CASSYRLAETYNEQFF
TGTGCCAGCAGTTATAGACTAGCGGAGACCTACAATGAGCAGTTCTTC
>-|TRBJ1-1|few|TRBV27
CASSTGSEAFF
TGTGCCAGCAGTACGGGGTCTGAAGCTTTCTTT
>TRBD1|TRBJ2-3|-|TRBV5-1
CASRQTGGRTDTQYF
TGCGCCAGCAGGCAGACAGGGGGGCGCACAGATACGCAGTATTTT
>TRBD1|TRBJ2-2|-|TRBV12-3/TRBV12-4
CASSFRGHRGTGELFF
TGTGCCAGCAGTTTCAGGGGGCACAGGGGCACCGGGGAGCTGTTTTTT
>-|TRBJ2-1|few|TRBV5-5
CASSLHLNNEQFF
TGTGCCAGCAGCTTGCACCTAAACAATGAGCAGTTCTTC
>-|TRBJ2-7|-|TRBV12-3/TRBV12-4
CASSLLARGSYEQYF
TGTGCCAGCAGTTTGCTCGCCAGGGGCTCCTACGAGCAGTACTTC
>-|TRBJ2-3|few|TRBV24-1
CATSDLSVQTQYF
TGTGCCACCAGTGATTTATCGGTGCAAACGCAGTATTTT
>TRBD1|TRBJ2-7|many|TRBV19
CASGQGTNYEQYF
TGTGCCAGTGGACAGGGGACAAACTACGAGCAGTACTTC
>-|TRBJ1-5|-|TRBV6-5
CASSYSMSPGGSNQPQHF
TGTGCCAGCAGTTACTCGATGTCTCCGGGCGGATCCAATCAGCCCCAGCATTTT
>-|TRBJ2-7|-|TRBV20-1
CSAILGGRNEQYF
TGCAGTGCTATACTTGGGGGCAGGAACGAGCAGTACTTC
>-|TRBJ1-1|-|TRBV21-1
CARRPGITEAFF
TGTGCCAGGCGTCCTGGGATCACTGAAGCTTTCTTT
>-|TRBJ1-2|many|TRBV27
CASSYGRNYGYTF
TGTGCCAGCAGTTACGGGAGGAACTATGGCTACACCTTC
>TRBD2|TRBJ2-1|few|TRBV11-2
CASTSFGPRLAGYNEQFF
TGTGCCAGCACCTCCTTCGGGCCCCGACTAGCGGGATACAATGAGCAGTTCTTC
>TRBD1|TRBJ1-5|few|TRBV20-1
CSARDPGQGRGQPQHF
TGCAGTGCTAGAGACCCGGGACAGGGTCGGGGTCAGCCCCAGCATTTT
>-|TRBJ2-1|-|TRBV3-1
CASSHDGRNEQFF
TGTGCCAGCAGCCATGACGGCAGGAATGAGCAGTTCTTC
>-|TRBJ1-1|many|TRBV7-9
CASSLDLNTEAFF
TGTGCCAGCAGCTTAGACTTGAACACTGAAGCTTTCTTT
>-|TRBJ2-3|once|TRBV6-5
CASSYRHHSTDTQYF
TGTGCCAGCAGTTACAGACATCATAGCACAGATACGCAGTATTTT
>-|TRBJ2-7|-|TRBV27
CARDVEVPF
TGTGCCAGGGACGTAGAGGTCCCCTTC
>-|TRBJ2-2|-|TRBV11-3
CASSPLATGPGELFF
TGTGCCAGCAGTCCATTAGCAACAGGCCCCGGGGAGCTGTTTTTT
>-|TRBJ2-1|many|TRBV29-1
CSVDQGGSYNEQFF
TGCAGCGTTGATCAGGGGGGGAGTTACAATGAGCAGTTCTTC
>-|TRBJ2-2|many|TRBV5-6
CASSLLGQNTGELFF
TGTGCCAGCAGCTTGTTGGGACAGAACACCGGGGAGCTGTTTTTT
>TRBD2|TRBJ2-4|many|TRBV20-1
CSAPLAEGNIQYF
TGCAGTGCCCCGCTAGCGGAGGGGAACATTCAGTACTTC
>TRBD1|TRBJ2-3|once|TRBV20-1
CSAPGGTDTQYF
TGCAGTGCCCCAGGGGGTACAGATACGCAGTATTTT
>TRBD1|TRBJ2-3|many|TRBV7-9
CASRRQGKDTQYF
TGTGCCAGCAGACGACAGGGGAAAGATACGCAGTATTTT
>TRBD1|TRBJ1-2|many|TRBV24-1
CATSDNQDRGYGYTF
TGTGCCACCAGTGACAACCAAGACAGGGGCTATGGCTACACCTTC
>TRBD2|TRBJ2-3|-|TRBV7-2
CASSLGTSETTDTQYF
TGTGCCAGCAGCTTAGGAACTAGCGAGACCACAGATACGCAGTATTTT
>-|TRBJ2-1|-|TRBV7-2
CASAPQTNRNEQFF
TGTGCCAGCGCACCACAAACAAACCGCAATGAGCAGTTCTTC
>-|TRBJ1-5|-|TRBV20-1
CSARRIGGWDQPQHF
TGCAGTGCTAGGCGCATAGGGGGTTGGGATCAGCCCCAGCATTTT
>TRBD2|TRBJ2-3|many|TRBV6-5
CASSYLSGGSRTDTQYF
TGTGCCAGCAGTTACCTATCCGGCGGGAGTCGTACAGATACGCAGTATTTT
>-|TRBJ1-1|-|TRBV20-1
CSARGPPVRNTEAFF
TGCAGTGCTAGAGGCCCCCCAGTTCGGAACACTGAAGCTTTCTTT
>-|TRBJ1-1|few|TRBV20-1
CSARIRGVGSTEAFF
TGCAGTGCTAGGATTCGCGGAGTGGGGTCCACTGAAGCTTTCTTT
>-|TRBJ2-1|-|TRBV11-2
CASRKDSSSYNEQFF
TGTGCCAGCAGGAAAGACAGCAGCTCCTACAATGAGCAGTTCTTC
>-|TRBJ2-3|few|TRBV20-1
CSARRGSGTDTQYF
TGCAGTGCTAGACGCGGCTCGGGCACAGATACGCAGTATTTT
>-|TRBJ1-1|few|TRBV30
CAWSVQAAGTEAFF
TGTGCCTGGAGTGTACAGGCCGCCGGCACTGAAGCTTTCTTT
>TRBD2|TRBJ2-1|-|TRBV29-1
CSVWREAFEQFF
TGCAGCGTTTGGCGGGAGGCCTTTGAGCAGTTCTTC
>-|TRBJ2-5|few|TRBV4-2
CASSQDRSGEETQYF
TGTGCCAGCAGCCAAGATCGATCGGGGGAAGAGACCCAGTACTTC
>TRBD2|TRBJ2-1|-|TRBV20-1
CSAPGTRGYNEQFF
TGCAGTGCTCCCGGGACTAGAGGTTACAATGAGCAGTTCTTC
>-|TRBJ2-5|few|TRBV20-1
CSAWGGRGLRLAQETQYF
TGCAGTGCTTGGGGGGGGCGGGGGCTCCGATTGGCACAAGAGACCCAGTACTTC
>-|TRBJ2-6|-|TRBV6-1
CASSRGESGANVLTF
TGTGCCAGCAGTAGGGGGGAGTCTGGGGCCAACGTCCTGACTTTC
>-|TRBJ1-5|many|TRBV20-1
CSATDGSNQPQHF
TGCAGTGCAACAGACGGAAGTAATCAGCCCCAGCATTTT
>TRBD2|TRBJ2-1|-|TRBV18
CASSPPASGIVDEQFF
TGTGCCAGCTCACCACCGGCTAGCGGGATCGTAGATGAGCAGTTCTTC
>-|TRBJ2-3|few|TRBV10-3
CAISEPRGTDTQYF
TGTGCCATCAGTGAACCCAGGGGCACAGATACGCAGTATTTT
>TRBD2|TRBJ2-5|many|TRBV6-5
CASSYSGTSQETQYF
TGTGCCAGCAGTTACTCGGGGACTAGCCAAGAGACCCAGTACTTC
>-|TRBJ1-1|many|TRBV20-1
CSATPGHGNTEAFF
TGCAGTGCCACTCCGGGACACGGGAACACTGAAGCTTTCTTT
>TRBD1|TRBJ2-2|-|TRBV6-1
CASSVRQGSNTGKLFF
TGTGCCAGCAGTGTCCGACAGGGTTCGAACACCGGGAAGCTGTTTTTT
>-|TRBJ2-5|-|TRBV25-1
CASSEGGFETQYF
TGTGCCAGCAGTGAGGGGGGATTCGAGACCCAGTACTTC
>-|TRBJ2-3|-|TRBV12-3/TRBV12-4
CASSLGVAAITDTQYF
TGTGCCAGCAGTTTAGGGGTAGCGGCAATCACAGATACGCAGTATTTT
>TRBD2|TRBJ2-7|few|TRBV6-2/TRBV6-3
CASSFSGSFYEQYF
TGTGCCAGCAGTTTTAGCGGGAGTTTCTACGAGCAGTACTTC
>-|TRBJ1-1|-|TRBV29-1
CSATPKNTEAFF
TGCAGCGCCACCCCGAAGAACACTGAAGCTTTCTTT
>-|TRBJ1-1|-|TRBV18
CASSPGGNFLSTEAFF
TGTGCCAGCTCACCGGGCGGGAACTTTTTGAGCACTGAAGCTTTCTTT
>-|TRBJ2-7|-|TRBV4-3
CASSQVPGQPTYEQYF
TGCGCCAGCAGCCAAGTCCCGGGACAACCGACCTACGAGCAGTACTTC
>TRBD1|TRBJ1-5|many|TRBV7-2
CASSLDRGFDQPQHF
TGTGCCAGCAGCCTGGACAGGGGATTCGATCAGCCCCAGCATTTT
>-|TRBJ1-1|many|TRBV7-7
CASSLDFGTEAFF
TGTGCTAGCAGCTTAGATTTTGGGACTGAAGCTTTCTTT
>-|TRBJ1-1|few|TRBV29-1
CSVESLTEAFF
TGCAGCGTTGAAAGTCTAACTGAAGCTTTCTTT
>TRBD2|TRBJ2-4|few|TRBV13
CASSALGLAELAKNIQYF
TGTGCCAGCAGCGCCTTGGGACTAGCGGAACTAGCCAAAAACATTCAGTACTTC
>-|TRBJ2-5|few|TRBV6-2/TRBV6-3
CASSKLAGSWETQYF
TGTGCCAGCAGCAAACTAGCAGGGTCTTGGGAGACCCAGTACTTC